A single sample is the source of the 14 T cell receptor beta chains below, sequenced in a study of human T cells and chemical hapten exposure. The sample's time point: patch test 2, 6 weeks after DPC sensitization. Treatment: therapeutic diphenylcyclopropenone sensitization with weekly scalp DPC. Each CDR3 protein is one row after TCRdb ran MiXCR on the RACE reads. The sample yields roughly 84,000 distinct CDR3 sequences, 8.5% to 12% seen once. The source material was whole blood, sampled in connection with sensitization to the hapten diphenylcyclopropenone (DPC). These receptors came from a woman between 50 and 59 years old with alopecia areata. Some clones in this sample may be carry-over from other donors' samples.

This clonotype was seen repeatedly, ten times or more. This chain joins TRBV2 and TRBJ2-3; 9 bases map to TRBD2. The V gene's germline CDR1 is SNHLY and CDR2 FYNNEI. V trimming: 2 bases; J trimming: 4 bases; junction bases outside the gene matches: 7. The CDR3 sequence is 16 residues long. This CDR3 is CASSETRGRAPDTQYF. In DNA form, the CDR3 reads TGTGCCAGCAGTGAAACCCGCGGGAGGGCCCCAGATACGCAGTATTTT.

This clonotype has just one count. The chain carries TRBV15 and TRBJ1-3; D remains ambiguous. This CDR3 contains 16 residues. Germline V lookup: CDR1 LNHNV, CDR2 YYDKDF (reference sequence). V lost 1 base, J lost 2 bases, and 12 bases lay in between. CDR3 DNA sequence: TGTGCCACCAGCAGAGCAGTGGGCTTGACTGGAAACACCATATATTTT. This encodes CATSRAVGLTGNTIYF.

This clonotype occurred many times. The chain is built from TRBV15 and TRBJ2-6; tentatively, D is TRBD2 (5 bases). Between the trimmed V and J ends, which lost 5 bases and 0 bases, there was a span of 8 bases. The CDR3 spans 15 residues. CDR1 and CDR2 from the germline V gene are LNHNV and YYDKDF (reference sequence). This chain's CDR3 is CATSEGHSGANVLTF. CDR3 sequence (DNA): TGTGCCACCAGCGAGGGTCACTCTGGGGCCAACGTCCTGACTTTC.

This clonotype came up many times. This rearrangement joins TRBV12-5 to TRBJ2-2; D remains ambiguous. The CDR3 has 13 residues. CDR1 and CDR2 from the germline V gene are LGHNT and FRNRAP. Between the trimmed V and J ends, which lost 3 bases and 4 bases, there was a span of 6 bases. CDR3 nucleotides: TGTGCTAGTGGTTTTACCGGCACCGGGGAGCTGTTTTTT. Translating it yields CASGFTGTGELFF.

The chain joins TRBV20-1 to TRBJ2-4; 8 nucleotides agree with TRBD1. Trimming removed 5 bases from V and 2 bases from J; junction bases left unmatched: 5. CDR3 length: 14 residues. CDR1 DFQATT and CDR2 SNEGSKA come from the germline V gene (reference sequence). In nucleotides, the CDR3 is TGCAGTGCTGGACGCAGGGGGCCCAAAAACATTCAGTACTTC. This codes for CSAGRRGPKNIQYF.

The chain couples TRBV29-1 to TRBJ2-5; a weak D match, TRBD1 (6 bases). V was cut by 8 bases and J by 4 bases, with 11 bases left in between. Germline CDR1 and CDR2: SQVTM and ANQGSEA. This CDR3 has 11 residues. Written as DNA, the CDR3 is TGCAGCTTCCTCAGGGGAGAGACCCAGTACTTC. It codes for CSFLRGETQYF.

This clonotype has only a few counts. The V and J genes are TRBV9 and TRBJ2-7, with 7 bases aligning to TRBD1. The V gene's germline CDR1 is SGDLS and CDR2 YYNGEE. The CDR3 is made up of 15 amino acids. Trimming removed 4 bases from V and 1 base from J; junction bases left unmatched: 8. The CDR3: CASSPRVRGSYEQYF. In DNA, the CDR3 is TGTGCCAGCAGCCCCCGAGTCAGGGGGTCCTACGAGCAGTACTTC.

V is TRBV28 and J is TRBJ2-1; no reliable D call. The CDR3 is 12 residues long. Between the trimmed V and J ends, which lost 5 bases and 8 bases, there was a span of 10 bases. Germline values: CDR1 MDHEN, CDR2 SYDVKM. The CDR3 is CASSRLHYEQFF. The DNA of the CDR3 is TGTGCCAGCAGTCGCCTCCATTATGAGCAGTTCTTC. Full variable domain (remainder filled in from reference TRBV28 and TRBJ2-1): DVKVTQSSRYLVKRTGEKVFLECVQDMDHENMFWYRQDPGLGLRLIYFSYDVKMKEKGDIPEGYSVSREKKERFSLILESASTNQTSMYLCASSRLHYEQFFGPGTRLTVL.

V is TRBV20-1 and J is TRBJ2-5, with 12 bases that match TRBD2. The CDR3 has 16 amino acids. Trimming at V came to 6 bases and at J to 0 bases, leaving 8 bases not matched to a gene. Germline CDR1 reads DFQATT; CDR2 reads SNEGSKA (reference sequence). As DNA, the CDR3 is TGCAGTGCAACTAGACTAGCGGGAGTTTACCAAGAGACCCAGTACTTC. Residues: CSATRLAGVYQETQYF.

In this sample, this clonotype turned up a few times. This chain uses TRBV29-1 with TRBJ1-2, with D maybe TRBD1 (6 bases). This CDR3 is built from 14 residues. Between the trimmed V and J ends, which lost 3 bases and 0 bases, there was a span of 11 bases. CDR1 and CDR2 from the germline V gene are SQVTM and ANQGSEA. The CDR3 protein is CSVDGTPTNYGYTF. The CDR3 DNA reads as TGCAGCGTTGACGGGACACCAACTAACTATGGCTACACCTTC.

This clonotype has more than one count but fewer than ten. The chain has TRBV7-8 and TRBJ1-1; 9 bases are a match to TRBD1. This CDR3 spans 15 amino acids. Germline loops: CDR1 SGHVS, CDR2 FQNEAQ. V trimming: 5 bases; J trimming: 1 base; junction bases outside the gene matches: 5. DNA of the CDR3: TGTGCCAGCAGCCGGGGGACAGGGAAGAACACTGAAGCTTTCTTT. Translated, it gives CASSRGTGKNTEAFF.

There are many counts of this clonotype. The chain uses TRBV15 and TRBJ1-1; 7 bases match TRBD1. Germline lookup yields CDR1 LNHNV and CDR2 YYDKDF (reference sequence). This CDR3 contains 16 residues. J gave up 0 bases and V 1 base, and 5 bases lay outside the gene matches. The CDR3 reads CATSRGGGGMNTEAFF. In nucleotides, the CDR3 is TGTGCCACCAGCAGAGGAGGGGGCGGCATGAACACTGAAGCTTTCTTT.

In its sample, this clonotype was seen many times. The rearrangement uses TRBV27 and TRBJ1-5; 7 bases agree with TRBD1. The germline V gene has CDR1 MNHEY and CDR2 SMNVEV (reference sequence). Trimming removed 5 bases from V and 6 bases from J; junction bases left unmatched: 10. The CDR3 spans 15 residues. The DNA of the CDR3 is TGTGCCAGCAGTCCATGGGGACAGAGGGGTCAGCCCCAGCATTTT. Translated: CASSPWGQRGQPQHF.

This clonotype was counted ten times or more. This chain connects TRBV29-1 to TRBJ1-2; D gene ambiguous. Looked up from germline, CDR1 is SQVTM and CDR2 is ANQGSEA. The CDR3 loop spans 13 amino acids. V lost 2 bases and J lost 5, with 12 bases in between. Here the CDR3 reads CSVENPELYGYTF. The CDR3 DNA is TGCAGCGTTGAAAATCCGGAATTGTATGGCTACACCTTC.